The 21 T cell receptor beta chains listed next were all sequenced from one sample in a study of molecular identifiers for immune sequencing clone quantification. TCRdb re-called the PCR reads with MiXCR, one entry per CDR3 protein. This table has about 6,100 distinct CDR3 sequences, 15% to 20% appearing once. Material: naive CD8+ T cells from blood, with Jurkat cell RNA spiked in. Subset given: FACS-sorted CD8+CD4-CCR7+CD45RA+ naive T cells. These receptors all come from a human donor in good health. Some libraries in this study had Jurkat cell RNA spiked in.

This clonotype was counted between two and nine times. The genes are TRBV20-1 and TRBJ2-7, with D possibly TRBD1 on 6 matching bases. V was trimmed by 3 bases and J by 0 bases, leaving 6 bases between them. The CDR3 extends over 12 amino acids. CDR1 and CDR2 (germline): DFQATT, SNEGSKA (reference sequence). CDR3 protein: CSARDSSYEQYF. In DNA, the CDR3 is TGCAGTGCTAGGGACAGCTCCTACGAGCAGTACTTC.

This clonotype has at least ten counts. V usage is TRBV14 and J usage is TRBJ2-2; the D is unclear. Germline CDR1 is SGHDN and CDR2 is FVKESK. V lost 0 bases and J lost 0, with 8 bases in between. CDR3 length: 16 amino acids. For the CDR3, the DNA is TGTGCCAGCAGCCAAGATGGGTTCCCGAACACCGGGGAGCTGTTTTTT. Protein: CASSQDGFPNTGELFF.

This clonotype was recorded a few times. A much bigger clone sits one base away, suggesting this may be a read error. The CDR3 here is CASSPAEPGHGELFF. CDR3 coding DNA: TGTGCCAGCAGCCCCGCGGAGCCAGGCCACGGGGAGCTGTTTTTT. The rearrangement joins TRBV7-9 to TRBJ2-2; D gene uncertain. Trimming took 5 bases from V and 7 from J, leaving 17 bases between them. CDR3 length: 15 residues. Germline V lookup: CDR1 SEHNR, CDR2 FQNEAQ (reference sequence).

This clonotype was seen a handful of times. A much larger clone lies a single base off, so this may be a read error. This sequence joins TRBV4-1 and TRBJ1-5; TRBD1 aligns across 9 bases. This CDR3 comprises 15 residues. Germline CDR1 and CDR2: MGHRA and YSYEKL. DNA of the CDR3: TGCGCCAGCAGCCTTGGGACAGGGTTCAATCGGCCCCAGCATTTT. Its translation: CASSLGTGFNRPQHF.

In its sample, this clonotype is medium-sized (0.01 to 0.1%). The CDR3 nucleotides are TGTGCCAGCAGCCTAGAGACAGGGGGTTACCAGCCCCAGCATTTT. The encoded protein is CASSLETGGYQPQHF. The V call is TRBV5-8, the J call TRBJ1-5; TRBD1 aligns across 9 bases. The germline CDR1 and CDR2 sequences are SGHTS and YDEGEE. Germline trimming cut 4 bases from V and 7 bases from J; bases unmatched to any gene: 9. The CDR3 loop spans 15 amino acids. The full variable domain, rest sourced from reference TRBV5-8 and TRBJ1-5, is EAGVTQSPTHLIKTRGQQATLRCSPISGHTSVYWYQQALGLGLQFLLWYDEGEERNRGNFPPRFSGRQFPNYSSELNVNALELEDSALYLCASSLETGGYQPQHFGDGTRLSIL.

Of note for this clonotype: This sequence may be a read error, since a much larger clone differs from it by one base. This sequence joins TRBV7-9 and TRBJ1-3; D gene unclear. There are 17 residues in the CDR3. CDR1 is SEHNR, CDR2 FQNEAQ, per germline (reference sequence). In DNA, the CDR3 is TGTGCCAGCAGCCCCCCGCCCGGGATATCAGGTGGAGACACCATATATTTT. Protein sequence: CASSPPPGISGGDTIYF.

By sample share, this clonotype is medium-sized. The chain employs TRBV25-1 and TRBJ2-7, with a tentative D call TRBD2 (5 bases). Germline V CDR1 and CDR2: MGHDK, SYGVNS. Between the trimmed V and J ends, which lost 6 bases and 9 bases, there was a span of 15 bases. The length of the CDR3 is 12 residues. CDR3 sequence (DNA): TGTGCCAGCAGGCAAGAGGCAGGAGGGCAGTACTTC. Encoded protein: CASRQEAGGQYF.

This clonotype qualifies as medium-sized (0.01 to 0.1%). The chain joins TRBV4-3 to TRBJ1-2; 9 positions agree with TRBD1. V was clipped by 4 bases and J by 3 bases; unmatched bases: 6. The CDR3 is 15 amino acids. Germline CDR1 reads LGHNA; CDR2 reads YSLEER. The CDR3 DNA follows: TGCGCCAGCAGCCCCGAACAGGGGGCATACTATGGCTACACCTTC. It codes for CASSPEQGAYYGYTF.

This clonotype has ten or more counts. The chain recombines TRBV12-5 with TRBJ1-1; D possibly corresponds to TRBD1 (5 bases). Germline V CDR1 and CDR2: LGHNT, FRNRAP. The V end was cut by 5 bases, the J end by 7 bases, with 11 bases between. The CDR3 has 12 residues. CDR3 loop: CASGPSGGEAFF. As DNA, the CDR3 is TGTGCTAGTGGTCCGAGTGGGGGTGAAGCTTTCTTT. The full variable domain, in which reference TRBV12-5 and TRBJ1-1 provide the parts outside the CDR3, is DARVTQTPRHKVTEMGQEVTMRCQPILGHNTVFWYRQTMMQGLELLAYFRNRAPLDDSGMPKDRFSAEMPDATLATLKIQPSEPRDSAVYFCASGPSGGEAFFGQGTRLTVV.

By share of the sample, this clonotype is medium-sized. The genes are TRBV7-6 and TRBJ1-4; D possibly corresponds to TRBD1 (5 bases). Germline V CDR1 and CDR2: SGHVS, FNYEAQ. The V gene lost 6 bases and the J gene lost 5 bases, with 13 bases spanning the gap. CDR3 length: 14 amino acids. In DNA form, the CDR3 reads TGTGCCAGCAGTCGAGGACGGGGGAATGAAAAACTGTTTTTT. Protein sequence: CASSRGRGNEKLFF.

This clonotype is labeled as medium-sized. The CDR3 is CSASEGDEQYF. The CDR3, as DNA: TGCAGTGCTAGTGAAGGGGACGAGCAGTACTTC. This sequence joins TRBV20-1 and TRBJ2-7, with D perhaps TRBD1 (5 bases). V was pared by 3 bases and J by 5 bases, with 8 bases between. Germline values: CDR1 DFQATT, CDR2 SNEGSKA (reference sequence). This CDR3 region has 11 residues.

The genes are TRBV28 and TRBJ2-7; no clear D. This CDR3 contains 15 residues. Trimming stripped 5 bases from V and 2 bases from J, with 16 bases between. Germline-derived CDR1 and CDR2 are MDHEN and SYDVKM. The CDR3 sequence: CASSPTLGLAYEQYF. The CDR3 nucleotides are TGTGCCAGCAGTCCAACTCTAGGGTTAGCCTACGAGCAGTACTTC. Full variable domain (remainder filled in from reference TRBV28 and TRBJ2-7): DVKVTQSSRYLVKRTGEKVFLECVQDMDHENMFWYRQDPGLGLRLIYFSYDVKMKEKGDIPEGYSVSREKKERFSLILESASTNQTSMYLCASSPTLGLAYEQYFGPGTRLTVT.

This clonotype is termed medium-sized. The chain combines TRBV5-1 with TRBJ1-1; D ambiguous. Deletions cut 1 base from V and 6 bases from J, with 16 bases between. Germline V gene lookup returns CDR1 SGHRS and CDR2 YFSETQ. CDR3 length: 15 amino acids. For the CDR3, the DNA is TGCGCCAGCAGCTTGTCTCGTTTCGGTGGCGCTGAAGCTTTCTTT. Its translation is CASSLSRFGGAEAFF.

By share of the sample, this clonotype is medium-sized. The rearrangement joins TRBV27 to TRBJ2-6, with TRBD1 as a possible D gene (6 bases). CDR1 and CDR2 (germline): MNHEY, SMNVEV (reference sequence). Trimming removed 1 base at V and 1 base at J, with 8 bases between. The CDR3 loop spans 16 amino acids. The CDR3 DNA sequence: TGTGCCAGCAGTTTATTAGGGGGTTCTGGGGCCAACGTCCTGACTTTC. This translates into CASSLLGGSGANVLTF. The full variable domain, rest sourced from reference TRBV27 and TRBJ2-6, is EAQVTQNPRYLITVTGKKLTVTCSQNMNHEYMSWYRQDPGLGLRQIYYSMNVEVTDKGDVPEGYKVSRKEKRNFPLILESPSPNQTSLYFCASSLLGGSGANVLTFGAGSRLTVL.

This rearrangement joins TRBV4-3 to TRBJ2-7, with TRBD1 matching over 8 bases. V was clipped by 0 bases and J by 2 bases; unmatched bases: 6. Germline V lookup: CDR1 LGHNA, CDR2 YSLEER. There are 16 residues in the CDR3. This CDR3 is CASSQDTTGVAYEQYF. For the CDR3, the DNA is TGCGCCAGCAGCCAAGATACGACAGGGGTTGCCTACGAGCAGTACTTC.

In DNA form, the CDR3 reads TGTGCCAGCAGCCCAGACAGGCTTTACTACGAGCAGTACTTC. Translated: CASSPDRLYYEQYF. The V and J genes are TRBV7-9 and TRBJ2-7; tentatively, D is TRBD1 (6 bases). The CDR3 length is 14 residues. Germline assignment: CDR1 SEHNR and CDR2 FQNEAQ (reference sequence). Trimming cost V 5 bases and J 3 bases, with 14 bases left between them. The whole variable domain, filled in from reference TRBV7-9 and TRBJ2-7, reads DTGVSQNPRHKITKRGQNVTFRCDPISEHNRLYWYRQTLGQGPEFLTYFQNEAQLEKSRLLSDRFSAERPKGSFSTLEIQRTEQGDSAMYLCASSPDRLYYEQYFGPGTRLTVT.

Relative to its sample, this clonotype is medium-sized (0.01 to 0.1%). V is TRBV29-1 and J is TRBJ2-1; D tentatively reads TRBD1 or TRBD2 (5 bases each). The CDR3 sequence is 15 residues long. V lost 5 bases to trimming and J lost 0 bases, with 14 bases between them. Germline CDR1 and CDR2: SQVTM and ANQGSEA. In DNA form, the CDR3 reads TGCAGCGTTAGGGACCCCTCTAGCTCCTACAATGAGCAGTTCTTC. The encoded protein is CSVRDPSSSYNEQFF.

This clonotype counts as medium-sized. This chain uses TRBV5-1 with TRBJ1-1; unclear D gene. The CDR3 sequence is 12 residues long. Trimming removed 0 bases at V and 8 bases at J, with 8 bases between. Germline V gene lookup returns CDR1 SGHRS and CDR2 YFSETQ. DNA for the CDR3: TGCGCCAGCAGCTTGGAAAGAGGAGAAGCTTTCTTT. Translation gives CASSLERGEAFF.

The count of this clonotype is one. V usage is TRBV6-2 or TRBV6-3 and J usage is TRBJ2-3, with TRBD1 as a possible D gene (6 bases). The CDR3 has 20 residues. V was trimmed by 4 bases and J by 3 bases, leaving 29 bases between them. Per the germline V gene, CDR1 is MNHEY and CDR2 is SVGEGT. The CDR3 here is CASSFHITGSSPSETDTQYF. CDR3 sequence (DNA): TGTGCCAGCAGTTTCCATATCACAGGGTCCAGCCCTTCTGAAACAGATACGCAGTATTTT.

Relative to its sample, this clonotype is medium-sized. This rearrangement joins TRBV7-9 to TRBJ2-3; D uncertain. With 6 bases removed from V and 2 bases from J, the gap between germline ends came to 9 bases. CDR3 length: 13 amino acids. Germline CDR1 reads SEHNR; CDR2 reads FQNEAQ (reference sequence). The CDR3 region is CASRFLATDTQYF. The CDR3 nucleotides are TGTGCCAGCAGATTTTTGGCCACAGATACGCAGTATTTT.

A word on this clonotype: It is likely a read error, because the conserved phenylalanine at the end of the CDR3 is missing. The gene calls are TRBV6-6 and TRBJ2-3; 8 nucleotides match TRBD1. CDR1 is MNHNY and CDR2 is SVGAGI in the germline V gene (reference sequence). The CDR3 runs 17 residues. V dropped 4 bases and J dropped 4; count of bases not matched to a gene: 13. The DNA of the CDR3 is TGTGCCAGCAGTTGGGGGAATAGACAGGGGCTCGCAGATACGCAGTATCTT. It translates to CASSWGNRQGLADTQYL.